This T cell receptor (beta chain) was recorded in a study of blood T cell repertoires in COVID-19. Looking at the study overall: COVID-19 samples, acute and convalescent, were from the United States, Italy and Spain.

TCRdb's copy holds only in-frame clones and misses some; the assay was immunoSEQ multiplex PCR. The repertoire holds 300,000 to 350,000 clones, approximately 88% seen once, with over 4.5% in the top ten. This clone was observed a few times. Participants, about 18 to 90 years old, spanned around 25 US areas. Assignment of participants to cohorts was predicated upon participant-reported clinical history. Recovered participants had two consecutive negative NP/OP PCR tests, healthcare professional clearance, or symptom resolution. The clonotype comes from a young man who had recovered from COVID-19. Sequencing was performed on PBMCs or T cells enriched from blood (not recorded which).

This CDR3 reads CASSRDASGYTF. In DNA form, the CDR3 reads TGTGCCAGCAGCCGGGATGCCTCCGGCTACACCTTC. The chain recombines TRBV12-3 or TRBV12-4 with TRBJ1-2, with D uncertain. V gave up 6 bases and J gave up 8 bases, with 13 bases separating them. The CDR3 has 12 residues.